The 32 T cell receptor beta chains in this list originate from one sample, sequenced in a study of blood T cells in healthy people across ages. Primed by a sample-barcoded 5' primer and a J-beta primer mix, a second PCR proceeded for 7 to 11 cycles. TCRdb re-derived calls from the 5' RACE reads in MiXCR, one entry per CDR3 protein. The table has about 560,000 distinct CDR3 sequences, 25% to 35% seen once. The data also belong to a second study, concerning T cells of mothers and their children.

The sample consisted of blood. These receptors came from a boy aged 2 to 9 in good health.

The chain links TRBV7-2 to TRBJ1-5; D not certain. V was trimmed by 3 bases and J by 4 bases, leaving 10 bases between them. The CDR3 is 14 amino acids. Germline-derived CDR1 and CDR2 are SGHTA and FQGNSA. The CDR3 protein is CASSFGRQNQPQHF. In DNA form, the CDR3 reads TGTGCCAGCAGCTTCGGCAGGCAGAATCAGCCCCAGCATTTT. Supplemented by reference TRBV7-2 and TRBJ1-5, the full variable domain reads GAGVSQSPSNKVTEKGKDVELRCDPISGHTALYWYRQSLGQGLEFLIYFQGNSAPDKSGLPSDRFSAERTGGSVSTLTIQRTQQEDSAVYLCASSFGRQNQPQHFGDGTRLSIL.

Worth noting for this clonotype: The DNA is left out, because the CDR3 cannot be placed on it with certainty; the CDR3 is given as TCRdb lists it. This sequence joins TRBV12-3 or TRBV12-4 and TRBJ2-3; the table calls TRBD2, which could not be checked here. The CDR3 is 14 residues long, counting both termini. The chain's CDR3 is CASSVGEGADTQYF.

This rearrangement joins TRBV29-1 to TRBJ2-7; perhaps TRBD2 as D (6 bases). V lost 3 bases and J lost 7, with 19 bases in between. This CDR3 is built from 14 residues. Germline V gives CDR1 SQVTM, CDR2 ANQGSEA. The CDR3 nucleotides read TGCAGCGTTGACGACAAGACTAGACCAAATGAGCAGTACTTC. It specifies CSVDDKTRPNEQYF.

The V and J genes are TRBV2 and TRBJ1-3, with D perhaps matching TRBD1 (6 bases). This CDR3 has 16 amino acids. V dropped 0 bases and J dropped 3 bases, with 12 bases sitting between them. Germline V lookup: CDR1 SNHLY, CDR2 FYNNEI. The DNA of the CDR3 is TGTGCCAGCAGTGAAGCGGGGGGCTTGGATGGAAACACCATATATTTT. It codes for CASSEAGGLDGNTIYF.

This chain joins TRBV21-1 and TRBJ2-4. TRBV21-1 is listed as a pseudogene. The CDR3 covers 17 residues. This CDR3 reads CASSTRTEYLAKNIQYF. For the CDR3, the DNA is TGTGCCAGCAGCACAAGAACCGAGTACTTAGCCAAAAACATTCAGTACTTC.

This clonotype showed up just a few times. The chain combines TRBV6-1 with TRBJ1-4; D is perhaps TRBD1 (5 bases). This CDR3 contains 17 residues. Germline V lookup: CDR1 MNHNS, CDR2 SASEGT. V was pared by 6 bases and J by 7 bases, with 24 bases between. The CDR3 reads CASRDAGRDAGGEKLFF. Written as DNA, the CDR3 is TGTGCCAGCAGGGACGCTGGCAGGGACGCCGGGGGTGAAAAACTGTTTTTT.

The gene calls are TRBV6-1 and TRBJ1-4; D is possibly TRBD1 (5 bases). Germline loops: CDR1 MNHNS, CDR2 SASEGT. Trimming shortened V by 4 bases and J by 4 bases, and 10 bases separated the two germline ends. This CDR3 region has 14 residues. CDR3: CASSGGTLNEKLFF. For the CDR3, the DNA is TGTGCCAGCAGTGGGGGGACCCTTAATGAAAAACTGTTTTTT.

This chain connects TRBV7-9 to TRBJ2-3; D possibly corresponds to TRBD2 (5 bases). CDR3 length: 16 amino acids. Germline CDR1 reads SEHNR; CDR2 reads FQNEAQ (reference sequence). V was cut by 0 bases and J by 5 bases, with 15 bases left in between. The CDR3 reads CASSLATPSRGDTQYF. The CDR3 coding sequence is TGTGCCAGCAGCTTAGCGACTCCTTCACGGGGAGATACGCAGTATTTT.

This rearrangement joins TRBV20-1 to TRBJ2-7; TRBD2 agrees at 13 bases. CDR3 length: 16 amino acids. The germline gives CDR1 DFQATT, CDR2 SNEGSKA (reference sequence). J was trimmed by 4 bases and V by 6 bases; bases with no gene match: 12. Written as DNA, the CDR3 is TGCAGTGCGACAGGCACTAGCGGGAGGGCCGTGTACGAGCAGTACTTC. Encoded protein: CSATGTSGRAVYEQYF.

The rearrangement joins TRBV7-9 to TRBJ2-1; D gene ambiguous. CDR3 length: 15 amino acids. Between the trimmed V and J ends, which lost 6 bases and 1 base, there was a span of 13 bases. Germline lookup yields CDR1 SEHNR and CDR2 FQNEAQ (reference sequence). Here the CDR3 DNA reads TGTGCCAGCAGAAGACCGGTCACGTCCTACAATGAGCAGTTCTTC. This sequence encodes CASRRPVTSYNEQFF.

The chain has TRBV7-9 and TRBJ2-7, with D maybe TRBD2 (5 bases). Germline V gene lookup returns CDR1 SEHNR and CDR2 FQNEAQ (reference sequence). The V end was cut by 4 bases, the J end by 2 bases, with 21 bases between. This CDR3 contains 17 residues. This CDR3 is CASSSVDRRTSPYEQYF. The CDR3, as DNA: TGTGCCAGCAGCTCCGTAGATCGGCGGACTTCTCCCTACGAGCAGTACTTC.

With regard to this clonotype: This may be a read error, as it is one base from a much larger clone. As DNA, the CDR3 is TGCAGTGCTAGAGATTCGGGGGCGAGCCGCTACACCTTC. Translating gives CSARDSGASRYTF. This chain uses TRBV20-1 with TRBJ1-2; D is perhaps TRBD1 (6 bases). CDR1 is DFQATT and CDR2 is SNEGSKA in the germline V gene (reference sequence). The CDR3 contains 13 residues. Trimming shortened V by 0 bases and J by 9 bases, and 14 bases separated the two germline ends.

This chain links TRBV20-1 with TRBJ1-5, with TRBD1 identical over 8 bases. CDR1 is DFQATT and CDR2 is SNEGSKA in the germline V gene (reference sequence). This CDR3 has 14 residues. V lost 7 bases, J lost 6 bases, and 11 bases stayed unmatched. The CDR3 nucleotides are TGCAGTGGGAAGCAGGGGGCGTCGGGTCAGCCCCAGCATTTT. This codes for CSGKQGASGQPQHF.

This clonotype was recorded a few times. The rearrangement joins TRBV5-1 to TRBJ2-5; 8 bases match TRBD1. V lost 4 bases to trimming and J lost 4 bases; unmatched junction nucleotides: 6. CDR1 is SGHRS and CDR2 is YFSETQ in the germline V gene. This CDR3 has 14 amino acids. CDR3 DNA sequence: TGCGCCAGCAGCAATAGACAGGGGTCAGAGACCCAGTACTTC. It codes for CASSNRQGSETQYF.

The gene calls are TRBV10-3 and TRBJ2-1; 9 bases align to TRBD2. The CDR3 is 17 amino acids. J was trimmed by 4 bases and V by 3 bases; bases with no gene match: 10. The germline V gene encodes CDR1 ENHRY and CDR2 SYGVKD. CDR3 sequence: CAISEGGSSGEYNEQFF. In DNA form, the CDR3 reads TGTGCCATCAGTGAAGGGGGATCTAGCGGGGAATACAATGAGCAGTTCTTC.

This clonotype showed up many times. V is TRBV7-9 and J is TRBJ2-5; D is unclear. Germline V gives CDR1 SEHNR, CDR2 FQNEAQ (reference sequence). Trimming pared 5 bases from V and 0 bases from J, leaving 7 bases between. The CDR3 consists of 13 residues. Written as DNA, the CDR3 is TGTGCCAGCAGCCAATCATACCAAGAGACCCAGTACTTC. It translates to CASSQSYQETQYF. Full variable domain (remainder filled in from reference TRBV7-9 and TRBJ2-5): DTGVSQNPRHKITKRGQNVTFRCDPISEHNRLYWYRQTLGQGPEFLTYFQNEAQLEKSRLLSDRFSAERPKGSFSTLEIQRTEQGDSAMYLCASSQSYQETQYFGPGTRLLVL.

About this clonotype itself: A read error may produce the germline difference seen at one junction end. The rearrangement uses TRBV6-1 and TRBJ2-7; D unresolved. The CDR3 consists of 14 residues. Germline V lookup: CDR1 MNHNS, CDR2 SASEGT. The CDR3 coding sequence is TGTGCCAACAGTGAAAGGGCGGACTCCTACGAGCAGTACTTC. It translates to CANSERADSYEQYF.

The CDR3 loop is CASSYGLAGGLQETQYF. The CDR3 coding sequence is TGTGCCAGCAGTTACGGGCTAGCGGGAGGACTTCAAGAGACCCAGTACTTC. The chain combines TRBV6-5 with TRBJ2-5, with 11 bases matching TRBD2. Germline V gene data show CDR1 as MNHEY and CDR2 as SVGAGI. The length of the CDR3 is 17 residues. V gave up 2 bases and J gave up 2 bases; unmatched junction bases: 7.

Only a few counts were recorded for this clonotype. This chain joins TRBV6-6 and TRBJ2-5; 11 bases agree with TRBD2. Judging by the DNA end, TRBJ2-1 fits better; the J call may be wrong. The CDR3 extends over 14 amino acids. Germline lookup yields CDR1 MNHNY and CDR2 SVGAGI (reference sequence). In DNA, the CDR3 is TGTGCCAGCAGTTGGCTAGCGGGAGGAATTGAGCAGTTCTTC. It is translated as CASSWLAGGIEQFF.

This clonotype appeared a few times. The J gene is TRBJ2-7, the V gene TRBV6-5; a possible D gene is TRBD1 (6 bases). The CDR3 runs to 13 residues. V shed 6 bases and J shed 2 bases, with 11 bases lying between them. Germline V gene lookup returns CDR1 MNHEY and CDR2 SVGAGI. The CDR3 DNA is TGTGCCAGCAGACGACAGGAGACCTACGAGCAGTACTTC. Residues: CASRRQETYEQYF.

The V call is TRBV19, the J call TRBJ2-3, with 9 bases identical to TRBD2. Trimming cost V 2 bases and J 5 bases; bases outside gene matches: 8. The CDR3 spans 16 residues. CDR1 LNHDA and CDR2 SQIVND come from the germline V gene (reference sequence). The CDR3 bases are TGTGCCAGTAGTATACCCAGTGTAGCGGGAGTAGATACGCAGTATTTT. Translated, it gives CASSIPSVAGVDTQYF.

The rearrangement joins TRBV15 to TRBJ2-3, with D possibly being TRBD2 (7 bases). The germline V gene has CDR1 LNHNV and CDR2 YYDKDF (reference sequence). Trimming cost V 0 bases and J 2 bases, with 18 bases left between them. The CDR3 is 18 residues long. The CDR3 nucleotides are TGTGCCACCAGCAGAGACCTAAATCCGGGGGGCCTCACAGATACGCAGTATTTT. It is translated as CATSRDLNPGGLTDTQYF.

This chain links TRBV21-1 with TRBJ1-2. TRBV21-1 is designated a pseudogene. The CDR3 sequence is 13 residues long. CDR3 amino acids: CASSGPEHYGYTF. CDR3 in DNA: TGTGCCAGCAGCGGTCCTGAGCACTATGGCTACACCTTC.

The rearrangement joins TRBV7-2 to TRBJ2-7, with 7 nucleotides matching TRBD1. Germline V gene data show CDR1 as SGHTA and CDR2 as FQGNSA. CDR3 length: 14 residues. V lost 5 bases, J lost 2 bases, and 6 bases stayed unmatched. As DNA, the CDR3 is TGTGCCAGCAGCCTAACCGGGACAGCCTACGAGCAGTACTTC. Translating it yields CASSLTGTAYEQYF.

This clonotype came up a few times. The junction and the germline gene differ at one end; a read error may be behind it. The chain recombines TRBV20-1 with TRBJ1-2; no definite D call. The CDR3 has 13 amino acids. Germline-derived CDR1 and CDR2 are DFQATT and SNEGSKA (reference sequence). CDR3 amino acids: CSAREQFNYGYAF. The CDR3 coding sequence is TGCAGTGCTAGAGAGCAGTTCAACTATGGCTACGCCTTC.

This clonotype turned up a few times. The genes are TRBV27 and TRBJ2-5; D possibly uses TRBD1 or TRBD2 (5 bases each). Trimming left V 0 bases short and J 7 bases short, with 18 bases between. CDR3 length: 16 amino acids. CDR1 is MNHEY and CDR2 is SMNVEV in the germline V gene (reference sequence). Here the CDR3 reads CASSLSLGTLPGTQYF. The CDR3 bases are TGTGCCAGCAGTTTATCATTAGGGACCCTCCCAGGGACCCAGTACTTC.

The gene calls are TRBV20-1 and TRBJ1-1; 10 bases are shared with TRBD1. The junction had 7 bases not matched to a gene; V was cut back by 1 base and J by 5 bases. The germline gives CDR1 DFQATT, CDR2 SNEGSKA (reference sequence). CDR3 length: 15 amino acids. Here the CDR3 reads CSARVLGQGRTEAFF. As DNA, the CDR3 is TGCAGTGCTAGAGTATTGGGACAGGGGAGAACTGAAGCTTTCTTT.

The chain recombines TRBV29-1 with TRBJ2-6; 12 bases match TRBD2. The J segment lost 3 bases and the V segment lost 5 bases, leaving 2 bases of the junction unmatched. CDR3 length: 15 residues. CDR1 and CDR2 from the germline V gene are SQVTM and ANQGSEA. CDR3: CSVLAGGGGANVLTF. CDR3 in DNA: TGCAGCGTTCTAGCGGGAGGGGGTGGGGCCAACGTCCTGACTTTC.

Only a few counts were recorded for this clonotype. J is TRBJ1-2 and V is TRBV5-1; TRBD1 matches at 12 bases. Germline V gene lookup returns CDR1 SGHRS and CDR2 YFSETQ. V shed 0 bases, J shed 8 bases, and the junction held 5 bases outside the gene matches. This CDR3 has 15 residues. Here the CDR3 DNA reads TGCGCCAGCAGCTTGGGGGGACAGGGGGCGAGAGGCTACACCTTC. Protein product: CASSLGGQGARGYTF.

The chain has TRBV9 and TRBJ1-1, with unresolved D. CDR3 length: 13 amino acids. The germline V gene encodes CDR1 SGDLS and CDR2 YYNGEE. V gave up 1 base and J gave up 0 bases, with 4 bases separating them. The CDR3 protein is CASSVSMNTEAFF. The DNA of the CDR3 is TGTGCCAGCAGCGTATCAATGAACACTGAAGCTTTCTTT.

This clonotype was seen only once. The genes are TRBV5-1 and TRBJ2-5, with TRBD2 as a possible D gene (5 bases). V was shortened by 4 bases and J by 4 bases, with 14 bases between the two germline ends. This CDR3 region has 14 residues. Germline V gene sequence: CDR1 SGHRS, CDR2 YFSETQ. The CDR3 nucleotides are TGCGCCAGCAGCCCGAACCCGGGGATAGAGACCCAGTACTTC. This gives the protein CASSPNPGIETQYF.

The chain uses TRBV6-2 or TRBV6-3 and TRBJ2-7; 8 bases line up with TRBD1. The CDR3 runs 18 residues. Germline V gene lookup returns CDR1 MNHEY and CDR2 SVGEGT. The V gene end was trimmed by 6 bases and the J gene end by 0 bases; junction bases not matched to a gene: 16. Here the CDR3 DNA reads TGTGCCAGCAGGGGGACAGGATACCGAATTTCTTACTCCTACGAGCAGTACTTC. Its translation: CASRGTGYRISYSYEQYF.